This T cell receptor beta chain is from a study of identical twins. V lost 4 bases and J 1 base, leaving 12 bases between the germline ends. The length of the CDR3 is 15 residues. Germline values: CDR1 SGHRS, CDR2 YFSETQ. Only healthy Caucasians were enrolled as donors. From the 5' RACE reads, TCRdb called clonotypes with MiXCR, one entry per CDR3 protein. The data show around 670,000 distinct CDR3 sequences, 6% to 6.5% seen once. This clonotype was recorded at least ten times. The sequencing input was naive T cells sorted from blood. The chain has TRBV5-1 and TRBJ2-1; the D gene is possibly TRBD2 (6 bases). This TCR was sampled from a man between 18 and 35 years old in good health. The chain's CDR3 is CASSLQGLSYNEQFF. DNA for the CDR3: TGCGCCAGCAGCCTCCAGGGACTTTCCTACAATGAGCAGTTCTTC.